This T cell receptor beta chain derives from a study of T cells in Graves' hyperthyroidism and ophthalmopathy. Whole-study results and caveats: Clonotypes that were expanded in thyroid above 0.001 mostly appeared in blood too. Prediction of ophthalmopathy progression came a median 6.5 months pre-onset.

Amplification of TCR beta CDR3 regions used RNA as the template. With the HTBI primer set, the TCR CDR3 went through a first round of RT-PCR. TCRdb independently ran MiXCR on the multiplex PCR reads; one entry per CDR3 protein. Of under 350,000 distinct CDR3 sequences listed, roughly an eighth are singletons. Across 18 months, stable Graves' hyperthyroidism was marked by no progression to ophthalmopathy. The PBMCs studied were ones that came from 10 ml fresh peripheral blood. For this clonotype: The antigen remains undetermined.

Material for sequencing was blood. The origin of this receptor is a woman aged 40 to 50 with Graves' hyperthyroidism.

CDR3 region: CASSPPTGRGVLNEQFF. In DNA form, the CDR3 reads TGTGCCAGCTCACCACCCACGGGCAGGGGGGTGTTGAATGAGCAGTTCTTC. This sequence joins TRBV18 and TRBJ2-1; a possible D gene is TRBD1 (7 bases). The CDR3 consists of 17 residues. From germline, CDR1 is KGHSH and CDR2 LQKENI. With 0 bases removed from V and 7 bases from J, the gap between germline ends came to 19 bases.